This entry lists 13 T cell receptor beta chains sequenced from one sample in a study of blood T cell repertoires in COVID-19. Assay: immunoSEQ multiplex PCR; the TCRdb copy retains only in-frame clones and omits some. Counted here are about 150,000 clones, just under 85% occurring once; the ten biggest clones make up approximately 9.2%. Sequenced material: PBMCs or T cells enriched from blood (not recorded which). The receptors were sampled from a man in his forties or fifties who had recovered from COVID-19.

V usage is TRBV6-2 or TRBV6-3 and J usage is TRBJ1-1, with 8 bases lining up with TRBD1. The germline V gene encodes CDR1 MNHEY and CDR2 SVGEGT. This CDR3 spans 13 amino acids. The J segment lost 6 bases and the V segment lost 5 bases, leaving 5 bases of the junction unmatched. The CDR3 here is CASSRQGWPEAFF. CDR3 bases: TGTGCCAGCAGTCGACAGGGGTGGCCTGAAGCTTTCTTT.

The chain carries TRBV5-1 and TRBJ2-2, with 15 bases that match TRBD2. Germline V lookup: CDR1 SGHRS, CDR2 YFSETQ. After removal of 8 bases from V and 2 bases from J, the junction contained 7 bases not matched to a gene. This CDR3 has 17 amino acids. The CDR3 nucleotides read TGCGCCAGTGGACTAGCGGGGGGGCCTGACAACACCGGGGAGCTGTTTTTT. Protein sequence: CASGLAGGPDNTGELFF.

This clone was detected only a few times. The chain employs TRBV6-6 and TRBJ2-5, with TRBD2 matching over 10 bases. The CDR3 consists of 17 residues. V lost 5 bases to trimming and J lost 8 bases; unmatched junction nucleotides: 17. Germline V gene lookup returns CDR1 MNHNY and CDR2 SVGAGI (reference sequence). The CDR3 region is CASSPLRLAGVHDTQYF. CDR3 coding DNA: TGTGCCAGCAGTCCACTTAGACTAGCGGGCGTCCACGACACCCAGTACTTC.

The V call is TRBV10-3, the J call TRBJ2-1; 11 bases are a match to TRBD2. J lost 5 bases, V lost 6 bases, and 9 bases had no gene match. This CDR3 spans 16 amino acids. Germline lookup yields CDR1 ENHRY and CDR2 SYGVKD. The CDR3 reads CAIRTPGLADNNEQFF. The CDR3 region has the DNA TGTGCCATCAGGACTCCGGGACTAGCGGACAACAATGAGCAGTTCTTC.

The sample holds a few counts of this clone. The chain uses TRBV12-3 or TRBV12-4 and TRBJ1-2; D is perhaps TRBD1 (5 bases). Trimming removed 8 bases at V and 7 bases at J, with 14 bases between. The CDR3 is 12 amino acids. The CDR3 sequence is CASVSGFAGYTF. The CDR3 region has the DNA TGTGCCAGCGTTTCAGGGTTTGCTGGCTACACCTTC.

V is TRBV27 and J is TRBJ2-1; D is possibly TRBD1 (5 bases). This CDR3 is built from 15 residues. Per the germline V gene, CDR1 is MNHEY and CDR2 is SMNVEV (reference sequence). V shed 5 bases and J shed 0 bases, with 11 bases lying between them. The CDR3 nucleotides are TGTGCCAGCAGTCCTCAGGGTTTCTCCTACAATGAGCAGTTCTTC. It yields the protein CASSPQGFSYNEQFF.

The chain has TRBV6-5 and TRBJ1-6; a weak D match, TRBD1 (6 bases). CDR3 length: 16 amino acids. CDR1 and CDR2 (germline): MNHEY, SVGAGI. The V gene lost 2 bases and the J gene lost 5 bases, with 13 bases spanning the gap. In DNA, the CDR3 is TGTGCCAGCAGTTACGCTCCAGGGGCTAATAATTCACCCCTCCACTTT. Translating it yields CASSYAPGANNSPLHF.

V gene TRBV6-5 combines with J gene TRBJ1-2, with a possible D match to TRBD1 (6 bases). Per the germline V gene, CDR1 is MNHEY and CDR2 is SVGAGI. The CDR3 contains 15 residues. Trimming shortened V by 6 bases and J by 6 bases, and 20 bases separated the two germline ends. The CDR3 DNA reads as TGTGCCAGCAGCCGAGATCCAGGGGTTAAGGATGGCTACACCTTC. Translating gives CASSRDPGVKDGYTF.

The chain has TRBV7-8 and TRBJ1-6, with a possible D match to TRBD1 (6 bases). CDR3 size: 16 residues. Germline V gene lookup returns CDR1 SGHVS and CDR2 FQNEAQ. Between the trimmed V and J ends, which lost 2 bases and 2 bases, there was a span of 10 bases. In nucleotides, the CDR3 is TGTGCCAGCAGCTTACAAGGGGGGGCCTATAATTCACCCCTCCACTTT. Translation gives CASSLQGGAYNSPLHF.

The rearrangement links TRBV12-5 to TRBJ2-5; possible D gene TRBD2, 7 bases. Trimming left V 5 bases short and J 5 bases short, with 18 bases between. The CDR3 totals 15 residues. Germline-derived CDR1 and CDR2 are LGHNT and FRNRAP. The CDR3, as DNA: TGTGCTAGTGGTCTCGGAACGGGGGGCGACGAGACCCAGTACTTC. The encoded protein is CASGLGTGGDETQYF.

The chain joins TRBV6-5 to TRBJ1-2; 7 nucleotides line up with TRBD1. Germline CDR1 reads MNHEY; CDR2 reads SVGAGI. The CDR3 length is 11 residues. The V gene end was trimmed by 8 bases and the J gene end by 8 bases; junction bases not matched to a gene: 5. The CDR3 protein is CASQGGRGYTF. The CDR3 DNA reads as TGTGCCAGCCAGGGGGGCCGCGGCTACACCTTC.

The J gene is TRBJ2-2, the V gene TRBV6-2 or TRBV6-3, with 8 positions matching TRBD1. The germline CDR1 and CDR2 sequences are MNHEY and SVGEGT. The CDR3 covers 20 residues. With 1 base clipped from V and 3 bases from J, the junction kept 16 bases outside the gene matches. CDR3 sequence: CASSYLEGQGTRPYTGELFF. DNA of the CDR3: TGTGCCAGCAGTTACTTAGAAGGACAGGGTACAAGACCCTACACCGGGGAGCTGTTTTTT.

V and J are TRBV30 and TRBJ1-6, with 7 bases fitting TRBD1. The CDR3 length is 16 residues. The J segment lost 6 bases and the V segment lost 3 bases, leaving 11 bases of the junction unmatched. CDR1 and CDR2 from the germline V gene are GTSNPN and SVGIG (reference sequence). This CDR3 reads CAWSVGQAISNSPLHF. The CDR3 DNA reads TGTGCCTGGAGCGTAGGACAGGCCATAAGTAATTCACCCCTCCACTTT.